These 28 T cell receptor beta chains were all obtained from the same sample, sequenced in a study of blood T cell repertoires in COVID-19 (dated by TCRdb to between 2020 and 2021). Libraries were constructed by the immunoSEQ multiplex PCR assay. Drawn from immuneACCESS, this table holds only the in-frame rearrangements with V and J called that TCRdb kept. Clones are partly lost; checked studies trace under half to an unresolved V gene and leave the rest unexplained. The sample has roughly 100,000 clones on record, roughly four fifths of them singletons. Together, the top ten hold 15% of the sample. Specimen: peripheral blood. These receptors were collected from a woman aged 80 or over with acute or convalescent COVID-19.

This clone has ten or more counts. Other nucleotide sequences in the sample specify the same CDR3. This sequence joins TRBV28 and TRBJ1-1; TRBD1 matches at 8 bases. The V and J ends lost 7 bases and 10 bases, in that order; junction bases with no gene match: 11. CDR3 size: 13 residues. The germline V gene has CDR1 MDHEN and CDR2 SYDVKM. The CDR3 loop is CASIPFGQGLAFF. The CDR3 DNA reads TGTGCCAGCATTCCTTTCGGACAGGGCCTAGCTTTCTTT.

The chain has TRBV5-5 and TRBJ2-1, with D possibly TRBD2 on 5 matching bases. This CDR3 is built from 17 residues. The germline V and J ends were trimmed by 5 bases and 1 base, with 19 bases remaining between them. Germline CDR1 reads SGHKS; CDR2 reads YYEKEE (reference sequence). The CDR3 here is CASSSAGGSVSYNEQFF. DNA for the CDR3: TGTGCCAGCAGTTCGGCCGGTGGGAGCGTTTCCTACAATGAGCAGTTCTTC. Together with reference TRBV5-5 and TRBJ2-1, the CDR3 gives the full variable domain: DAGVTQSPTHLIKTRGQQVTLRCSPISGHKSVSWYQQVLGQGPQFIFQYYEKEERGRGNFPDRFSARQFPNYSSELNVNALLLGDSALYLCASSSAGGSVSYNEQFFGPGTRLTVL.

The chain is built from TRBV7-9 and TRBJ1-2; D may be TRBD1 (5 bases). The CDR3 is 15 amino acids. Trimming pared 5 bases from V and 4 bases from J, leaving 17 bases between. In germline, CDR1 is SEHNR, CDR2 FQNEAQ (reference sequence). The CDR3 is CASSLMQGAGYGYTF. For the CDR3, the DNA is TGTGCCAGCAGCCTTATGCAGGGCGCCGGCTATGGCTACACCTTC.

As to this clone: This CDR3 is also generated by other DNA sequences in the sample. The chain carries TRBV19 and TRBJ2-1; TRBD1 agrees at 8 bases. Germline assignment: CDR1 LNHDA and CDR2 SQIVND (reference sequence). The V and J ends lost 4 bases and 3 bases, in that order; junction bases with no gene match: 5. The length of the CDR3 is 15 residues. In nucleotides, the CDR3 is TGTGCCAGTAGTAAACGGACAGGGAGCTACAATGAGCAGTTCTTC. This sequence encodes CASSKRTGSYNEQFF.

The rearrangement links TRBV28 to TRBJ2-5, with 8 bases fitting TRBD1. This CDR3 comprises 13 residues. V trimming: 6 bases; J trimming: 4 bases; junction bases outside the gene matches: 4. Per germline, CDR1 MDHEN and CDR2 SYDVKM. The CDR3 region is CASRGTGRETQYF. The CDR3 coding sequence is TGTGCCAGCAGGGGGACAGGAAGAGAGACCCAGTACTTC.

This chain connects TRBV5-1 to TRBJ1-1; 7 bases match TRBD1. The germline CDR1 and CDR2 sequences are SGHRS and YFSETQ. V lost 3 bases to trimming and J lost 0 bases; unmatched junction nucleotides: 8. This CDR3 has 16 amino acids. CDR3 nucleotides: TGCGCCAGCAGCTCCTCGACAGGGAACTTGAACACTGAAGCTTTCTTT. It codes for CASSSSTGNLNTEAFF.

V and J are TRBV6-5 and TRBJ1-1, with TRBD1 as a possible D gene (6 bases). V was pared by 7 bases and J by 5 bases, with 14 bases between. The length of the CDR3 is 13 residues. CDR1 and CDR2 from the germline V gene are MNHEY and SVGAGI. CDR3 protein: CASTDRRRTEAFF. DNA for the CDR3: TGTGCCAGCACAGACAGGCGAAGGACTGAAGCTTTCTTT.

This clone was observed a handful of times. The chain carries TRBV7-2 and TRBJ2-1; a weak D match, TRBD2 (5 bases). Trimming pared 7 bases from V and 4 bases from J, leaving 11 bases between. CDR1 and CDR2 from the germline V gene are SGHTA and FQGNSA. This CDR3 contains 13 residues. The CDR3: CASTDYRYNEQFF. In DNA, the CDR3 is TGTGCCAGCACCGACTACCGATACAATGAGCAGTTCTTC.

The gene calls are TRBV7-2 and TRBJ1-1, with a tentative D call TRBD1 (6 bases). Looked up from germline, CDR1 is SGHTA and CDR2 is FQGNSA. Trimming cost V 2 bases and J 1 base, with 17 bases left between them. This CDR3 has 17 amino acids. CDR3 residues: CASSLLVTTGRNTEAFF. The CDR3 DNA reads TGTGCCAGCAGCTTATTGGTCACGACAGGCCGGAACACTGAAGCTTTCTTT.

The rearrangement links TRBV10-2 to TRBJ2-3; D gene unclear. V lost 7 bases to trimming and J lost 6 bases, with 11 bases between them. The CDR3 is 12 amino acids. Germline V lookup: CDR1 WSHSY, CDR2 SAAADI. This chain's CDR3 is CASKQMSDTQYF. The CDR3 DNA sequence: TGCGCCAGCAAGCAAATGTCTGATACGCAGTATTTT.

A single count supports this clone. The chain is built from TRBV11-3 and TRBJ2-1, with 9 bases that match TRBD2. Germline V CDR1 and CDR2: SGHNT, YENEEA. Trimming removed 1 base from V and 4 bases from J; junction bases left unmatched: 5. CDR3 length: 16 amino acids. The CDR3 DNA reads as TGTGCCAGCAGCTTAGTACGCGGGAGGGGTTACAATGAGCAGTTCTTC. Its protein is CASSLVRGRGYNEQFF. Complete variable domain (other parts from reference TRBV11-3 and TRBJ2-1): EAGVVQSPRYKIIEKKQPVAFWCNPISGHNTLYWYLQNLGQGPELLIRYENEEAVDDSQLPKDRFSAERLKGVDSTLKIQPAELGDSAVYLCASSLVRGRGYNEQFFGPGTRLTVL.

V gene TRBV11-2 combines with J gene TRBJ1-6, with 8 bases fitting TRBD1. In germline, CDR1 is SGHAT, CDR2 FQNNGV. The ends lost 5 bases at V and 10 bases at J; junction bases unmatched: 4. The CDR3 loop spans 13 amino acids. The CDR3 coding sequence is TGTGCCAGCAGCCAAGACAGGGGATCACCCCTCCACTTT. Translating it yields CASSQDRGSPLHF.

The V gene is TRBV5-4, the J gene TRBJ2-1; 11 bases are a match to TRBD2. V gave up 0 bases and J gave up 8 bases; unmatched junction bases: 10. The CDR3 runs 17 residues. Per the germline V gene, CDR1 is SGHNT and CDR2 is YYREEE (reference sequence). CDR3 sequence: CASSLGASGRSKDEQFF. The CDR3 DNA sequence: TGTGCCAGCAGCTTGGGGGCTAGCGGGAGGTCAAAGGATGAGCAGTTCTTC.

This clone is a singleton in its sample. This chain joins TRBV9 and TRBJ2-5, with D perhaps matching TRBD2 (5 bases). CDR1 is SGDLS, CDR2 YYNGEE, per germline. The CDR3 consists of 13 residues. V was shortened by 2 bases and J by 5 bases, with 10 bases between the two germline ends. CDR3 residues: CASSVGDRETQYF. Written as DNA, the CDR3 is TGTGCCAGCAGCGTCGGGGATCGGGAGACCCAGTACTTC.

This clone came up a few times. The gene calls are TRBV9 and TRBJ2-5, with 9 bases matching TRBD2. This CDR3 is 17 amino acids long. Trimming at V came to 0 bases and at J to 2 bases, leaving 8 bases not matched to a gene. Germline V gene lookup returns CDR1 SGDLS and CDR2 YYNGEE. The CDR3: CASSVGPPTSGQETQYF. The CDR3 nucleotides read TGTGCCAGCAGCGTAGGCCCCCCGACTAGCGGACAAGAGACCCAGTACTTC. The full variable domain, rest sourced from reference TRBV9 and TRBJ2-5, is DSGVTQTPKHLITATGQRVTLRCSPRSGDLSVYWYQQSLDQGLQFLIQYYNGEERAKGNILERFSAQQFPDLHSELNLSSLELGDSALYFCASSVGPPTSGQETQYFGPGTRLLVL.

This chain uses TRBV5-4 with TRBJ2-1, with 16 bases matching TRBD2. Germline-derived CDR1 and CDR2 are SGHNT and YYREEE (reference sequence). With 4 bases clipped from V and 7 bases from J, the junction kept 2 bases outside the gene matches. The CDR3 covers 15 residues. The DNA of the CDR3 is TGTGCCAGCAGCAAGGGACTAGCGGGAGGGAATGAGCAGTTCTTC. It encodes CASSKGLAGGNEQFF.

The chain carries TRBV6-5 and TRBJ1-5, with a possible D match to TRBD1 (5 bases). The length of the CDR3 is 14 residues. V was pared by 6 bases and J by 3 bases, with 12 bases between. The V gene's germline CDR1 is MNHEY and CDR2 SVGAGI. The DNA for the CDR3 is TGTGCCAGCAGGGGCACAGGAGCCAATCAGCCCCAGCATTTT. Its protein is CASRGTGANQPQHF.

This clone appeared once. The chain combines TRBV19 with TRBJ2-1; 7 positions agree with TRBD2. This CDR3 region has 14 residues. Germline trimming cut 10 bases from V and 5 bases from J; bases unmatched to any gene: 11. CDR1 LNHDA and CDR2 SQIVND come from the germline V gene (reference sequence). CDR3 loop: CATGDYPAHNEQFF. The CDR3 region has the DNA TGTGCCACGGGGGACTACCCCGCCCACAATGAGCAGTTCTTC. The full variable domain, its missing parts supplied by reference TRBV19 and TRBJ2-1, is DGGITQSPKYLFRKEGQNVTLSCEQNLNHDAMYWYRQDPGQGLRLIYYSQIVNDFQKGDIAEGYSVSREKKESFPLTVTSAQKNPTAFYLCATGDYPAHNEQFFGPGTRLTVL.

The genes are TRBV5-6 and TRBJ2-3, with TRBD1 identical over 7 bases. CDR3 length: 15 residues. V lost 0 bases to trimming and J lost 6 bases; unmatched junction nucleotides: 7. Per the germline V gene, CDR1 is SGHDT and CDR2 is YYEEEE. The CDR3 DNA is TGTGCCAGCAGCTTGGCACAGGGGCTTGGCGATACGCAGTATTTT. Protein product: CASSLAQGLGDTQYF.

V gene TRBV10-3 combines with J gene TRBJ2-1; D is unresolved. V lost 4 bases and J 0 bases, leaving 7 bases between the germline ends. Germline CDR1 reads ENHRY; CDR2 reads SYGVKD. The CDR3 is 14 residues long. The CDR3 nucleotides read TGTGCCATCAGTGTCCTGGCCTCCTACAATGAGCAGTTCTTC. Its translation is CAISVLASYNEQFF.

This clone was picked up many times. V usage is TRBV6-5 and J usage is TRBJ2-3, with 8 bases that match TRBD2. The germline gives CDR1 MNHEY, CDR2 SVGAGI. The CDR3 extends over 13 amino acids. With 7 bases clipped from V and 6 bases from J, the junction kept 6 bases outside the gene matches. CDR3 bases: TGTGCCAGCAAGGCTAGCGGGTGGGATACGCAGTATTTT. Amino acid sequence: CASKASGWDTQYF.

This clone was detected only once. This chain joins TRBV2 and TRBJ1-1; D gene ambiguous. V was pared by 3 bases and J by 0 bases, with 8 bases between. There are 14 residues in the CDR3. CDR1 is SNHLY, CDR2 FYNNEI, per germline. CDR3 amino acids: CASSDMALNTEAFF. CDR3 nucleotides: TGTGCCAGCAGTGATATGGCCTTGAACACTGAAGCTTTCTTT.

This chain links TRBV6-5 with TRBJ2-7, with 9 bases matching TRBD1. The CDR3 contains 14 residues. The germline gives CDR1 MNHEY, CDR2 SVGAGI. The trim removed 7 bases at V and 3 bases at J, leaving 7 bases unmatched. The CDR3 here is CASNWGQGVYEQYV. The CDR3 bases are TGTGCCAGCAATTGGGGACAGGGCGTCTACGAGCAGTACGTC.

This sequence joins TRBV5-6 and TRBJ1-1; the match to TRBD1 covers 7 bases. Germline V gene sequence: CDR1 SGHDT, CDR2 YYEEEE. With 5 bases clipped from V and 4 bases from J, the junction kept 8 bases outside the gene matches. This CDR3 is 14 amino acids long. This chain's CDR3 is CASRIASGGTEAFF. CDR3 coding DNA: TGTGCCAGCAGGATAGCGTCAGGGGGCACTGAAGCTTTCTTT. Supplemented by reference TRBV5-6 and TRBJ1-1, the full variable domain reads DAGVTQSPTHLIKTRGQQVTLRCSPKSGHDTVSWYQQALGQGPQFIFQYYEEEERQRGNFPDRFSGHQFPNYSSELNVNALLLGDSALYLCASRIASGGTEAFFGQGTRLTVV.

In DNA, the CDR3 is TGTGCCAGCAGTCGACGCGGGACAGGGTCTCTGGAGCAGTACTTC. Encoded protein: CASSRRGTGSLEQYF. The chain recombines TRBV28 with TRBJ2-7, with 9 bases matching TRBD1. This CDR3 comprises 15 residues. CDR1 MDHEN and CDR2 SYDVKM come from the germline V gene. Trimming removed 5 bases from V and 7 bases from J; junction bases left unmatched: 12.

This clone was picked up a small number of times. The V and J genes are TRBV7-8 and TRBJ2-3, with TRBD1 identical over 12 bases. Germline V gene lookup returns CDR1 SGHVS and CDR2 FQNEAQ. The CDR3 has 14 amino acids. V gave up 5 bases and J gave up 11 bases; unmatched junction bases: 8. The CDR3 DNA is TGTGCCAGCAGCCCGTGGGACAGGGGGCTGAAGCAGTATTTT. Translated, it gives CASSPWDRGLKQYF. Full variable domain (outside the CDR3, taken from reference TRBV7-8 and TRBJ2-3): GAGVSQSPRYKVAKRGQDVALRCDPISGHVSLFWYQQALGQGPEFLTYFQNEAQLDKSGLPSDRFFAERPEGSVSTLKIQRTQQEDSAVYLCASSPWDRGLKQYFGPGTRLTVL.

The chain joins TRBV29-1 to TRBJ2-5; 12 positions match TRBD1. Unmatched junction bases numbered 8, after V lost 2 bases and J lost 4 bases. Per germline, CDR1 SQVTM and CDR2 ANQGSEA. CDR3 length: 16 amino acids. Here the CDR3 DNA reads TGCAGCGTTGAAAGAACCGGGACAGGGGGCCGAGAGACCCAGTACTTC. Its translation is CSVERTGTGGRETQYF.

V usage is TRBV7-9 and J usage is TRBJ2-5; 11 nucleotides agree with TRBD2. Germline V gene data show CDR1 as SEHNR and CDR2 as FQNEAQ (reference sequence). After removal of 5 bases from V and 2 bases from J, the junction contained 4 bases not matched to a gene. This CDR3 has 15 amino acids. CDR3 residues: CASSPVAGGQETQYF. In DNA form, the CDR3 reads TGTGCCAGCAGCCCGGTAGCGGGAGGGCAAGAGACCCAGTACTTC.